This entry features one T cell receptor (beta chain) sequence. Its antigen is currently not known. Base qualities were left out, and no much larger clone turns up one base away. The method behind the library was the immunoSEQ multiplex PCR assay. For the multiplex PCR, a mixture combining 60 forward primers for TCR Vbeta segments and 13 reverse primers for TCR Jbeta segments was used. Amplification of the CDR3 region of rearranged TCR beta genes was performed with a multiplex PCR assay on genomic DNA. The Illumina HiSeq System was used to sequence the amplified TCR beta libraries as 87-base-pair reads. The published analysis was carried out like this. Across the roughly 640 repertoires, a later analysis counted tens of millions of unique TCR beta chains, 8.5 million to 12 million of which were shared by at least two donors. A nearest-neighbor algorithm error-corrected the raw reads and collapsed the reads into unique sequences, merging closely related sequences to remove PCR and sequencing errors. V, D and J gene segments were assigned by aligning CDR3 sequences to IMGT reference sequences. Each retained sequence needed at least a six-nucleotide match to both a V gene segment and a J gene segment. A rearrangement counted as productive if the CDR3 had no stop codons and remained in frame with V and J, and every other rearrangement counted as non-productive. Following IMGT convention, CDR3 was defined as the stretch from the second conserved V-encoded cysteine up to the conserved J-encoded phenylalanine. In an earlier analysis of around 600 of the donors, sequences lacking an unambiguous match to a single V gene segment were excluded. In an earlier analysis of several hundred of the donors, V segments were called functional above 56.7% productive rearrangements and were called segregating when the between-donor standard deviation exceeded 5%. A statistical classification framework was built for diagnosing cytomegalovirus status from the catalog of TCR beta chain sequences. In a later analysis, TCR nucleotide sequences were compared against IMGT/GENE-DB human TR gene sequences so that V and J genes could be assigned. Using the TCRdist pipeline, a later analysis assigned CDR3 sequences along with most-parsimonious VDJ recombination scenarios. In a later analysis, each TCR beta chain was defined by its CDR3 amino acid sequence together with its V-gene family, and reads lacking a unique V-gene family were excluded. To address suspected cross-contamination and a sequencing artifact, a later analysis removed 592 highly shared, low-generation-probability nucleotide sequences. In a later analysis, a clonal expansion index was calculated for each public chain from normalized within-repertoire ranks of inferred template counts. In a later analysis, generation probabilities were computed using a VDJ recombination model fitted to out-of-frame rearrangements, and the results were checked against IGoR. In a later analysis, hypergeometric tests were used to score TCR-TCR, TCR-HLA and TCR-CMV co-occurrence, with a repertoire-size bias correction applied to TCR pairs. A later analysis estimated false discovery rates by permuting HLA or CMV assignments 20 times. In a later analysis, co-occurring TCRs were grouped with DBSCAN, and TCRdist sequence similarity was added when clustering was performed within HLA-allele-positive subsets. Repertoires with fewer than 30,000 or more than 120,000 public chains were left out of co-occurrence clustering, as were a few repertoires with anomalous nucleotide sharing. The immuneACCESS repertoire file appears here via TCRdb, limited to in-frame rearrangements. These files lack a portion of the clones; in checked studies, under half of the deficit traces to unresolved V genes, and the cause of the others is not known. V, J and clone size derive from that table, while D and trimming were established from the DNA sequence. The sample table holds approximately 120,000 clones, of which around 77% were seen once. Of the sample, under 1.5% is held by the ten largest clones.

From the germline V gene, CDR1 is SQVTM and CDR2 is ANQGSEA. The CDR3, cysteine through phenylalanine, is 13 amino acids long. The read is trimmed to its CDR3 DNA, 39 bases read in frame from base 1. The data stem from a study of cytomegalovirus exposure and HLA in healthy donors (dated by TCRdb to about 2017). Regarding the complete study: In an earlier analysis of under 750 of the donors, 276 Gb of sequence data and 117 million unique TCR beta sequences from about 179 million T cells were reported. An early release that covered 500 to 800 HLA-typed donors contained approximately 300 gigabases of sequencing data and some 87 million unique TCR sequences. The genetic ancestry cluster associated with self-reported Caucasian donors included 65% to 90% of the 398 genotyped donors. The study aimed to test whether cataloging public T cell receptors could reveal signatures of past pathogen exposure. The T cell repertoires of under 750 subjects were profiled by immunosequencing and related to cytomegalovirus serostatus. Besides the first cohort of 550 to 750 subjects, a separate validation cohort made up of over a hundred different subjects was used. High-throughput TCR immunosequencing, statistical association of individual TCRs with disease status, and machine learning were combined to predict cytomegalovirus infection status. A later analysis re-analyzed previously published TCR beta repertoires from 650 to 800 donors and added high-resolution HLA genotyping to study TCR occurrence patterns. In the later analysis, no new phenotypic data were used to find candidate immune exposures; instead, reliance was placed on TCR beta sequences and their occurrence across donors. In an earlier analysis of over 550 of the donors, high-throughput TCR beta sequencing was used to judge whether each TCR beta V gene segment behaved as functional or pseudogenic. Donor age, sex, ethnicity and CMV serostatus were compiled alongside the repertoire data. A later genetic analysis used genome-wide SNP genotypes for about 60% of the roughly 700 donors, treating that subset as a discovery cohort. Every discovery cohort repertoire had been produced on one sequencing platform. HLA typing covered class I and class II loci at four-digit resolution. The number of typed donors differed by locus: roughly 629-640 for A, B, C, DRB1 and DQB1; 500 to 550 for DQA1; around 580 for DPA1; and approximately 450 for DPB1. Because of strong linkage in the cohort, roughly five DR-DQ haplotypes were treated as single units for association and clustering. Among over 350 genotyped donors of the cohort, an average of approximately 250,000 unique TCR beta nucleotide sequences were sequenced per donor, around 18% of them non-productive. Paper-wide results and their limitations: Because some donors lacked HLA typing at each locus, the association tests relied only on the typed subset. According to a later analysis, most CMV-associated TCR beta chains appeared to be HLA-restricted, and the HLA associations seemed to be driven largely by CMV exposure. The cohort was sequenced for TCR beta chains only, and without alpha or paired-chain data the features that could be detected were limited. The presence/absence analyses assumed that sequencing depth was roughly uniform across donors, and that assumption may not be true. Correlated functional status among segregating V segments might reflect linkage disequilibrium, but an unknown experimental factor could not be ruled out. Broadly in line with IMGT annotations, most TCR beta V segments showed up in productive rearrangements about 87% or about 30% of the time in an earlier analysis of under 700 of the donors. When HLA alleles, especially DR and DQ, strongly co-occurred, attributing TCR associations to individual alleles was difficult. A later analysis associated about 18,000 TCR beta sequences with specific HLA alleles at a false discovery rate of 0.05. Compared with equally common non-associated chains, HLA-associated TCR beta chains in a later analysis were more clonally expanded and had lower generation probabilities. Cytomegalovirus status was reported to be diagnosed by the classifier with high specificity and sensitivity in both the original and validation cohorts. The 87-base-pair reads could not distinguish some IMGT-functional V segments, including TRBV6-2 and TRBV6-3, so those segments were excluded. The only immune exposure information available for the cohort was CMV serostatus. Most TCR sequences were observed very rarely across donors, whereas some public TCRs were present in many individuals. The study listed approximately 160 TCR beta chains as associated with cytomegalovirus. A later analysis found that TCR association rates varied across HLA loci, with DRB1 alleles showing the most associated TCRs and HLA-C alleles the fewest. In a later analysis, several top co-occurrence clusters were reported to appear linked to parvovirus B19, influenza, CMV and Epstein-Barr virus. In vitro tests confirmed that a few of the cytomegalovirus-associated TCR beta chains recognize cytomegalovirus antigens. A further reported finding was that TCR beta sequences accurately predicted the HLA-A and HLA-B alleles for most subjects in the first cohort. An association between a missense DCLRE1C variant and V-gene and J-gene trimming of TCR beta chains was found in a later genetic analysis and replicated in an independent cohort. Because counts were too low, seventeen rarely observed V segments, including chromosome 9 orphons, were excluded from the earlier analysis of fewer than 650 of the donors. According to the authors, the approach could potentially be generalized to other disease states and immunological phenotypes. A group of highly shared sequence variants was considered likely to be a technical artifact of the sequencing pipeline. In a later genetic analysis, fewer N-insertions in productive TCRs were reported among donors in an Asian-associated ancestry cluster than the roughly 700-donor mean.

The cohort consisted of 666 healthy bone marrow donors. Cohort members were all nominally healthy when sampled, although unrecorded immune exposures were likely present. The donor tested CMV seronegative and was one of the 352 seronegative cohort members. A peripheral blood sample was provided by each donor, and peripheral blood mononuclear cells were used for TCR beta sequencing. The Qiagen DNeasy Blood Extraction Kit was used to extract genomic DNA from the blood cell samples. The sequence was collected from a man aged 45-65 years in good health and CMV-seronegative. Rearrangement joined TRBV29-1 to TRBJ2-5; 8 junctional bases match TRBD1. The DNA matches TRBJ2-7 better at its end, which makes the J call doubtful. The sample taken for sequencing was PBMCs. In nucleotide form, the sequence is TGCAGCGCGTCCGACAGGGGTGGTTACGAGCAGTACTTC. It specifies CSASDRGGYEQYF.